In this sample, the clone carrying this T cell receptor beta chain turned up a few times. Its specificity is not known. The sample originates from a study of Graves' ophthalmopathy and Graves' hyperthyroidism. The CDR3 is 13 residues long. V lost 5 bases and J lost 4, with 12 bases in between. Study-wide findings and caveats: This model predicted ophthalmopathy progression (sensitivity 70% to 71%, specificity approximately 77%).

CDR3 regions of TCR beta were amplified from RNA transcripts. Second-round multiplex PCR came after first-round RT-PCR with HTBI primers. TCRdb itself ran the multiplex PCR reads through MiXCR, one entry per CDR3 protein. Of roughly 700,000 distinct CDR3 sequences listed, around 40% are singletons. Input material: peripheral blood. This chain uses TRBV12-3 or TRBV12-4 with TRBJ2-7; no clear D. The receptor was isolated from an adult man with Graves' ophthalmopathy. The CDR3: CASSVQAVYEQYF. The CDR3 bases are TGTGCCAGCAGTGTGCAGGCCGTTTACGAGCAGTACTTC.